This T cell receptor beta chain was profiled in a study of blood T cells in healthy people across ages. Study results and limitations: Estimated diversity, derived from one million T cells, was regarded as an underestimate.

The CDR3 length is 11 residues. V trimming: 7 bases; J trimming: 11 bases; junction bases outside the gene matches: 6. The germline CDR1 and CDR2 sequences are MGHDK and SYGVNS. This clonotype was recorded a few times. Antigen specificity is unknown. Primers used in a second PCR of about 7 to 12 cycles were a sample-barcoded 5' primer and a J-beta primer mix. TCRdb processed the 5' RACE reads anew with MiXCR; each CDR3 protein has one entry. The data contain about 620,000 distinct CDR3 sequences, more than 45% of them singletons. This TCR was recovered from a woman aged 80 or over in good health. Sequencing was carried out using blood. This sequence joins TRBV25-1 and TRBJ1-1; 8 positions match TRBD1. The DNA for the CDR3 is TGTGCCAGCACAGGGGGCCTTACGGCTTTCTTT. It is translated as CASTGGLTAFF. Drawing the rest from reference TRBV25-1 and TRBJ1-1, the complete variable domain is EADIYQTPRYLVIGTGKKITLECSQTMGHDKMYWYQQDPGMELHLIHYSYGVNSTEKGDLSSESTVSRIRTEHFPLTLESARPSHTSQYLCASTGGLTAFFGQGTRLTVV.